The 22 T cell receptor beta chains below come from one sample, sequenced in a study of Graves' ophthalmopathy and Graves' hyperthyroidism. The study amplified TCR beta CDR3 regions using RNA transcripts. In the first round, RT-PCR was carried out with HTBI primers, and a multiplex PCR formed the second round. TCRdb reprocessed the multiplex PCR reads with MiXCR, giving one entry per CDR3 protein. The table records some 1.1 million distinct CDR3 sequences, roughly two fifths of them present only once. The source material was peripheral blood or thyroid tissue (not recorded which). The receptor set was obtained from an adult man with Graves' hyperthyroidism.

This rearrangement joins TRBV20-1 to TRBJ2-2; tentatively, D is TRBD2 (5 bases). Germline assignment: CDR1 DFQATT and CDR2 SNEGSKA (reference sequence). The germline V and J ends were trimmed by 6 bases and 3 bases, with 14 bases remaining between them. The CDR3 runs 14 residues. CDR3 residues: CSAPGVGHTGELFF. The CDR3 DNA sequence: TGCAGTGCGCCCGGGGTCGGTCACACCGGGGAGCTGTTTTTT.

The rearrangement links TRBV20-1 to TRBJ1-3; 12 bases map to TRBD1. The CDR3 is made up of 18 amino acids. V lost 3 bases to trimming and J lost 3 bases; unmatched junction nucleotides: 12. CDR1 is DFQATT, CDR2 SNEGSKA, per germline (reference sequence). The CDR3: CSARGDRGRTSGGNTIYF. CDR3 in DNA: TGCAGTGCTAGGGGGGACAGGGGGCGCACATCGGGTGGAAACACCATATATTTT.

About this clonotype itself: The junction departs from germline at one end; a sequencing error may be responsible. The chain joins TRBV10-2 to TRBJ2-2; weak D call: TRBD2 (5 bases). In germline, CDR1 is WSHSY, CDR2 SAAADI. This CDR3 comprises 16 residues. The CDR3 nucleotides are TGTGCCAGCAGTTACTCGAACCCGGGGAGCACCGGGGAGCTGTTTTTT. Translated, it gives CASSYSNPGSTGELFF.

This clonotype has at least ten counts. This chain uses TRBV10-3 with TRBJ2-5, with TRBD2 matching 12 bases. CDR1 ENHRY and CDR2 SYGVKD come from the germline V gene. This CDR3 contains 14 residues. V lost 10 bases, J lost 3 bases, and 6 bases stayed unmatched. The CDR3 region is CATRLAGVEETQYF. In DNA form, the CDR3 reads TGTGCCACCAGACTAGCGGGGGTAGAAGAGACCCAGTACTTC.

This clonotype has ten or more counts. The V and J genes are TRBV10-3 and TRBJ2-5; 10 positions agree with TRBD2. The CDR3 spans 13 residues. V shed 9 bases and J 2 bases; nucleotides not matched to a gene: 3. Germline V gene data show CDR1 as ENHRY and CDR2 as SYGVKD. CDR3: CAMGTSAQETQYF. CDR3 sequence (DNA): TGTGCCATGGGGACTAGCGCACAAGAGACCCAGTACTTC.

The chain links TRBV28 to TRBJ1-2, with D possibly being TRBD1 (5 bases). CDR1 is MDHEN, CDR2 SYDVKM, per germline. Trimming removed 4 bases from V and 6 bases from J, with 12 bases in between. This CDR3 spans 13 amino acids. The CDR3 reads CASSSTAGDGYTF. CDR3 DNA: TGTGCCAGCAGTTCGACAGCAGGTGATGGCTACACCTTC.

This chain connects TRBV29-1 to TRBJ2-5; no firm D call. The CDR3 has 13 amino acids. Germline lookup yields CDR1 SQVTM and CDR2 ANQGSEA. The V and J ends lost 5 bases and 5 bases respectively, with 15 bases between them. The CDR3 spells CSVRLRLQETQYF. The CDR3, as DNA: TGCAGCGTTCGGTTAAGATTACAGGAGACCCAGTACTTC.

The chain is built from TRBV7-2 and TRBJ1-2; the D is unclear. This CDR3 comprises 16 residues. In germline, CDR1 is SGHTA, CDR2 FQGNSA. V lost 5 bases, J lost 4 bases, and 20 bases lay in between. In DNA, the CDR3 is TGTGCCAGCAGCGTATACAGTGGACCCTACATCTATGGCTACACCTTC. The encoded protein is CASSVYSGPYIYGYTF.

The CDR3 DNA is TGTGCCAGCGCGGGACAGGGGTCTGGGGCCAACGTCCTGACTTTC. Residues: CASAGQGSGANVLTF. The chain carries TRBV10-3 and TRBJ2-6; 10 nucleotides agree with TRBD1. This CDR3 has 15 residues. Germline CDR1 reads ENHRY; CDR2 reads SYGVKD. J was trimmed by 1 base and V by 10 bases; bases with no gene match: 4.

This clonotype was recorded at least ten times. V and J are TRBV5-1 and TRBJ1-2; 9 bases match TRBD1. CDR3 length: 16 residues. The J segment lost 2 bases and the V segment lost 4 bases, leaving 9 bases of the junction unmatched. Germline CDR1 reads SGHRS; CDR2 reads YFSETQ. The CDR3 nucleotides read TGCGCCAGCAGCCAAACGGGGGACAGGGTGAACTATGGCTACACCTTC. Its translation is CASSQTGDRVNYGYTF.

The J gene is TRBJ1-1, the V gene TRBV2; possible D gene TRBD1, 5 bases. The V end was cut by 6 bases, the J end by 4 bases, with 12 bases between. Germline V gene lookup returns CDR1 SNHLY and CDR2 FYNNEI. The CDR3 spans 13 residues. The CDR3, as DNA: TGTGCCAGCAGCAGGGATCTTAGCACTGAAGCTTTCTTT. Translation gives CASSRDLSTEAFF.

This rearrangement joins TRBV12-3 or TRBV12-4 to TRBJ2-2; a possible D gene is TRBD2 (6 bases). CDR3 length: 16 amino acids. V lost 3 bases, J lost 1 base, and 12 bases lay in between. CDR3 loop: CASSFPGSLNTGELFF. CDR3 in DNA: TGTGCCAGCAGTTTCCCCGGGAGCCTGAACACCGGGGAGCTGTTTTTT.

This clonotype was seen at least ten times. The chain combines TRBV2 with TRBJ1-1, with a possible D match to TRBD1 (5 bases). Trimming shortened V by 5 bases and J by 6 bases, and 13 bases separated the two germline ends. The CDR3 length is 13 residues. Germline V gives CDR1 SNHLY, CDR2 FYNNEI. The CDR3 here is CASSSDTPPEAFF. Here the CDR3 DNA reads TGTGCCAGCAGTTCGGACACCCCGCCTGAAGCTTTCTTT.

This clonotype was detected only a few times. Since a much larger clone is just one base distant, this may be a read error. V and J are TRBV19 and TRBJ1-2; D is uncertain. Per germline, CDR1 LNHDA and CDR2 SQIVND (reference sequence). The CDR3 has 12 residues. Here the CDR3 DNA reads TGTGCCAGTAGAGCTACCTTTGGTGGCCACACCTTC. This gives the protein CASRATFGGHTF. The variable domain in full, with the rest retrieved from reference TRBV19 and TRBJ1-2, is DGGITQSPKYLFRKEGQNVTLSCEQNLNHDAMYWYRQDPGQGLRLIYYSQIVNDFQKGDIAEGYSVSREKKESFPLTVTSAQKNPTAFYLCASRATFGGHTFGSGTRLTVV.

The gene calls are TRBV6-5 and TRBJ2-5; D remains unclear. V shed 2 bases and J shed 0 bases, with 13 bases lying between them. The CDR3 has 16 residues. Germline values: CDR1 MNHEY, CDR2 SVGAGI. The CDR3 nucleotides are TGTGCCAGCAGTTACGATCCAGGTTATTACCAAGAGACCCAGTACTTC. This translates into CASSYDPGYYQETQYF.

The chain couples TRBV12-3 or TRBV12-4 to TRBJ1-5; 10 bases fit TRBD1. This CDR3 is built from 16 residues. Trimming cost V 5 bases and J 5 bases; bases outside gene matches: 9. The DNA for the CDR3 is TGTGCCAGCAGTCTCCGGGACAGGGGCCGGGATCAGCCCCAGCATTTT. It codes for CASSLRDRGRDQPQHF.

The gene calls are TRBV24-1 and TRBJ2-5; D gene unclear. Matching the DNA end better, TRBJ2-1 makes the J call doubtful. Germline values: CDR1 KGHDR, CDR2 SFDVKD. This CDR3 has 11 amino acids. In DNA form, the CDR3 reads TGTGCCACTGCCAGTTTTAATGAGCAGTTCTTC. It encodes CATASFNEQFF.

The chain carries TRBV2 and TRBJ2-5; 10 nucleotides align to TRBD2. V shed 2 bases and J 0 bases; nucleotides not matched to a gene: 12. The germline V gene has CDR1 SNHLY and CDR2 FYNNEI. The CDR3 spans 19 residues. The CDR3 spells CASSESGASGGMYQETQYF. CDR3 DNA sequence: TGTGCCAGCAGTGAATCAGGGGCTAGCGGGGGAATGTACCAAGAGACCCAGTACTTC.

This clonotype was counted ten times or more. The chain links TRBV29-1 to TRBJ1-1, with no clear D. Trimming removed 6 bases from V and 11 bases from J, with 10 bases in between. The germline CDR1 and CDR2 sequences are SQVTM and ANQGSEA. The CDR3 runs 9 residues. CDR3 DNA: TGCAGCGTGCCCCTTGAGGCTTTCTTT. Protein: CSVPLEAFF.

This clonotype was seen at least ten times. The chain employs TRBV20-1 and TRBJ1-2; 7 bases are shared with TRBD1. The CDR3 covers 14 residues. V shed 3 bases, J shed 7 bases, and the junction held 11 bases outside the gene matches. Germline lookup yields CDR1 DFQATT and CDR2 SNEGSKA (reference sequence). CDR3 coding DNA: TGCAGTGCTAGCGCAGGGGGTCTAACGGGTGGCTACACCTTC. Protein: CSASAGGLTGGYTF.

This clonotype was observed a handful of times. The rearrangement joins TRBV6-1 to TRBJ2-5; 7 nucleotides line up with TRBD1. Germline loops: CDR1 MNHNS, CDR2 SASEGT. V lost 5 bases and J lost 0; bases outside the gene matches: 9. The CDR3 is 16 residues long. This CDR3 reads CASSTNRDRDQETQYF. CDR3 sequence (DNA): TGTGCCAGCAGTACGAACCGGGACAGAGACCAAGAGACCCAGTACTTC.

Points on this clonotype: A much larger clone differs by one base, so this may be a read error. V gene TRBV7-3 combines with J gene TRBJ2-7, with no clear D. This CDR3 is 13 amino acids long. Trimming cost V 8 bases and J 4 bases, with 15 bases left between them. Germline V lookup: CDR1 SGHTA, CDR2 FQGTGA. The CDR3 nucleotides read TGTGCCAGCGGCCCGGCGGCAGAGTACGAGCAGTACTTC. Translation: CASGPAAEYEQYF.